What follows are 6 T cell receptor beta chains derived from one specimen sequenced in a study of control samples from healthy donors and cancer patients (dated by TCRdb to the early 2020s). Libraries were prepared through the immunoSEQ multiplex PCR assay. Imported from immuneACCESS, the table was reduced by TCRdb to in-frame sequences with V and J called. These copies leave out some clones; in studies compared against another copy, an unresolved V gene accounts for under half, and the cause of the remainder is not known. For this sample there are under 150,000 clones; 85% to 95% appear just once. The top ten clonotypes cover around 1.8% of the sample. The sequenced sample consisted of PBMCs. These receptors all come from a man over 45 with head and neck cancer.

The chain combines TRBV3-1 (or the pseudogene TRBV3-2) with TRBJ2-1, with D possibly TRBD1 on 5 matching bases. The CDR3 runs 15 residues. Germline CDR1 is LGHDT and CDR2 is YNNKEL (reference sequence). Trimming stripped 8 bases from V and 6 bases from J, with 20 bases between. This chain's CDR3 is CASRWQGSVVNEQFF. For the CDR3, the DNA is TGTGCCAGCCGGTGGCAGGGTTCAGTTGTCAATGAGCAGTTCTTC.

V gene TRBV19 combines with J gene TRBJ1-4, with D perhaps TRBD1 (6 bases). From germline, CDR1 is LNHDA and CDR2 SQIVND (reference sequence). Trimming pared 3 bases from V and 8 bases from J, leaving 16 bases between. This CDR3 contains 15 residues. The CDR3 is CASSIGGHPGEKLFF. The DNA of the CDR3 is TGTGCCAGTAGTATCGGGGGACACCCAGGGGAAAAACTGTTTTTT.

In DNA, the CDR3 is TGTGCCAGCAGTCTCTCCCACCAGGGAGGCTACACCTTC. Its protein is CASSLSHQGGYTF. This rearrangement joins TRBV27 to TRBJ1-2; D may be TRBD1 (5 bases). Trimming shortened V by 5 bases and J by 8 bases, and 15 bases separated the two germline ends. The CDR3 consists of 13 residues. CDR1 MNHEY and CDR2 SMNVEV come from the germline V gene (reference sequence).

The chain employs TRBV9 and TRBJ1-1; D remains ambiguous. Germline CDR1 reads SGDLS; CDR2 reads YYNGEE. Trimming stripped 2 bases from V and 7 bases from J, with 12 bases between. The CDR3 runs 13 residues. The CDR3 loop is CASSVRTAGEAFF. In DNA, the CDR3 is TGTGCCAGCAGCGTTAGAACGGCTGGTGAAGCTTTCTTT.

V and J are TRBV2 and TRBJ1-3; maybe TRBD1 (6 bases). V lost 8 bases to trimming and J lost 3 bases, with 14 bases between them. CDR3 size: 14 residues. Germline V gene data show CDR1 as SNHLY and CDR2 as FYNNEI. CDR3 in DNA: TGTGCCAGCTCTGTCGGGGGCAGTGGAAACACCATATATTTT. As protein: CASSVGGSGNTIYF. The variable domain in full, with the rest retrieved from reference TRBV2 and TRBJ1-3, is EPEVTQTPSHQVTQMGQEVILRCVPISNHLYFYWYRQILGQKVEFLVSFYNNEISEKSEIFDDQFSVERPDGSNFTLKIRSTKLEDSAMYFCASSVGGSGNTIYFGEGSWLTVV.

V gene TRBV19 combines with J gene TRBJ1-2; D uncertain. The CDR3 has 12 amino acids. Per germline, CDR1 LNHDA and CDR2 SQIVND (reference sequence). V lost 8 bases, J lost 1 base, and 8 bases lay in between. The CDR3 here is CASSEINYGYTF. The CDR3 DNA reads TGTGCCAGTTCAGAGATTAACTATGGCTACACCTTC.